This T cell receptor (beta chain) was found in a study of T cells after yellow fever vaccination. About the research overall: Researchers used SMART-Seq v4 Ultra Low Input to prepare fractions that had low cell numbers. Study results and caveats: By day 5 rather than day 15, the secondary response had peaked, though it was weaker. Abundant contaminating clonotypes from the bulk population could appear in FACS-sorted repertoires.

Germline V gene data show CDR1 as SGHTA and CDR2 as FQGNSA. V gave up 5 bases and J gave up 8 bases, with 10 bases separating them. The CDR3 totals 12 residues. A note on this clonotype: Its antigen is not known.

Making TCR cDNA involved 5'RACE template switching, which added UMIs and a universal primer site. TCRdb called the 5' RACE reads again in MiXCR, with one record for every CDR3 protein. The profile shows approximately 550,000 distinct CDR3 sequences, roughly 21% of them singletons. The material sequenced was PBMCs, taken 15 days after the yellow fever booster vaccination. This clonotype was sampled from a man aged 25-40 years who received the YFV17D yellow fever vaccine. The V gene is TRBV7-2, the J gene TRBJ2-1, with a tentative D call TRBD1 (5 bases). Here the CDR3 DNA reads TGTGCCAGCAGCGAAGACAGCGATGAGCAGTTCTTC. The encoded protein is CASSEDSDEQFF.